This entry features one TCR beta chain sequence. This clonotype was detected a few times. No cognate antigen has been identified for it. Base-call qualities are not available, and no considerably larger clone is one nucleotide away. The CDR3 spans 12 residues, from the cysteine through the phenylalanine. The kept DNA is CDR3 alone, 36 bases in frame from the first base. The germline V gene sets CDR1 to SGHVS and CDR2 to FQNEAQ. V and J are truncated by 5 bases and 4 bases respectively, leaving an intervening sequence of 8 bases. This sample was included in a study of CD8 T cells in ankylosing spondylitis (dated by TCRdb to about 2017). Regarding the research as a whole: The study set out to find disease-linked TCR variants by profiling T cell receptor beta repertoires in ankylosing spondylitis patients and healthy donors. The whole study cohort included 90 to 120 healthy donors and roughly 24 ankylosing spondylitis patients. Peripheral blood was sampled, and synovial fluid was also collected from ankylosing spondylitis patients. Results the study describes overall, beyond this receptor: The disease-linked clones showed a CD8+ phenotype and occurred at relatively low frequencies in peripheral blood. A TCR beta motif of several highly homologous amino acid variants appeared characteristic of blood from ankylosing spondylitis patients. According to the report, matched synovial fluid samples from ankylosing spondylitis patients were significantly enriched for the disease-linked clones. Some of the motif variants had been reported before in the synovial fluid and blood of reactive arthritis patients, a finding that suggests common disease-initiation mechanisms.

For sequencing, an Illumina HiSeq 2500 was employed. Quantitative 5'-RACE with molecular barcodes was the method used to prepare the TCR beta libraries. Under the source paper's analysis protocol: A new computational method based on a probabilistic model of VDJ rearrangement was used to identify disease-linked TCR variants. TCRdb reprocessed the public reads (quality trimming at Q25 with fastp, clone calling with MiXCR) and kept in-frame beta chains. When rows share a CDR3 protein, they turn into one entry using the most common DNA and genes. The V and J calls and clone size come from TCRdb's table, not from the authors' own analysis. The sample includes 150,000 to 200,000 distinct CDR3 sequences, with around a sixth observed a single time. 4.3% of the sample goes to the ten largest clones.

This sequence was found in a male donor between 10 and 30 years old with ankylosing spondylitis or in good health (not recorded which). Donor details come from another sample of the same person, matched by shared clones. The chain is made from TRBV7-8 and TRBJ1-2; D gene: possibly TRBD1, on 5 matching bases. Sequenced input: blood, either unsorted or a sorted T cell fraction (not recorded which). The nucleotide sequence reads as follows: TGTGCCAGCAGCGACAGTACCTATGGCTACACCTTC. This translates into CASSDSTYGYTF.